One and the same sample provided the 21 T cell receptor beta chains below, sequenced in a study of T cell repertoires in cytomegalovirus infection. TCRdb fed the reads into MiXCR, producing one record per CDR3 protein. Among fewer than 200,000 distinct CDR3 sequences listed, about 15% were seen once. The specimen sequenced was PBMCs. The source of these receptors is a human donor in good health (CMV status not recorded). Some clones in this sample may be carry-over from other donors' samples.

The J gene is TRBJ2-5, the V gene TRBV24-1; 9 bases align to TRBD2. The CDR3 contains 15 residues. After removal of 2 bases from V and 6 bases from J, the junction contained 6 bases not matched to a gene. The germline gives CDR1 KGHDR, CDR2 SFDVKD. CDR3 residues: CATSDSLAGIKTQYF. CDR3 nucleotides: TGTGCCACCAGTGATTCCCTAGCGGGAATAAAGACCCAGTACTTC.

This clonotype was observed many times. The chain joins TRBV7-2 to TRBJ1-6; D is ambiguous. From germline, CDR1 is SGHTA and CDR2 FQGNSA. CDR3 length: 15 amino acids. V was trimmed by 5 bases and J by 7 bases, leaving 15 bases between them. CDR3 in amino acids: CASSLRVAGNSPLHF. The DNA for the CDR3 is TGTGCCAGCAGCCTTCGAGTCGCCGGGAATTCACCCCTCCACTTT.

In this sample, this clonotype turned up many times. The CDR3 region is CASSLTGSYNEQFF. CDR3 nucleotide sequence: TGTGCCAGCAGCTTGACGGGAAGCTACAATGAGCAGTTCTTC. The chain employs TRBV7-3 and TRBJ2-1, with D maybe TRBD2 (5 bases). There are 14 residues in the CDR3. V lost 3 bases and J lost 3, with 9 bases in between. Germline CDR1 and CDR2: SGHTA and FQGTGA.

A few counts support this clonotype. The gene calls are TRBV12-3 or TRBV12-4 and TRBJ2-5; 11 nucleotides agree with TRBD1. After removal of 5 bases from V and 5 bases from J, the junction contained 4 bases not matched to a gene. CDR3 size: 14 residues. The CDR3 bases are TGTGCCAGCAGTCGGACAGGGGGCTTGGAGACCCAGTACTTC. Translated, it gives CASSRTGGLETQYF.

This clonotype occurred many times. V and J are TRBV6-5 and TRBJ1-2; TRBD1 is a possible D gene (6 bases). CDR1 MNHEY and CDR2 SVGAGI come from the germline V gene. Trimming removed 4 bases from V and 4 bases from J, with 19 bases in between. The CDR3 spans 16 residues. The CDR3 coding sequence is TGTGCCAGCAGTTTACAGGGAAACCCACTCCTCTATGGCTACACCTTC. Translating gives CASSLQGNPLLYGYTF.

This chain joins TRBV12-5 and TRBJ1-5; D uncertain. The V end was cut by 1 base, the J end by 2 bases, with 6 bases between. The germline gives CDR1 LGHNT, CDR2 FRNRAP. CDR3 length: 14 amino acids. In nucleotides, the CDR3 is TGTGCTAGTGGTTTGGATCCTGGCAATCAGCCCCAGCATTTT. Translating gives CASGLDPGNQPQHF.

This clonotype has a handful of counts. The CDR3 reads CSASPWTSGSAPNEQFF. CDR3 sequence (DNA): TGCAGTGCTAGTCCATGGACTAGCGGGAGTGCCCCTAATGAGCAGTTCTTC. The chain is built from TRBV20-1 and TRBJ2-1, with 13 bases matching TRBD2. Germline assignment: CDR1 DFQATT and CDR2 SNEGSKA (reference sequence). This CDR3 comprises 17 residues. With 3 bases clipped from V and 7 bases from J, the junction kept 12 bases outside the gene matches.

V is TRBV9 and J is TRBJ1-2; 7 positions match TRBD1. The V segment lost 2 bases and the J segment 7 bases; nucleotides outside the gene matches: 8. The V gene's germline CDR1 is SGDLS and CDR2 YYNGEE. The CDR3 extends over 14 amino acids. DNA for the CDR3: TGTGCCAGCAGCGTGACAGACAGGGCCACTGGCTACACCTTC. Encoded protein: CASSVTDRATGYTF.

This clonotype has more than one count but fewer than ten. The V gene is TRBV6-1, the J gene TRBJ1-2; D not certain. Trimming stripped 7 bases from V and 8 bases from J, with 20 bases between. The CDR3 is made up of 14 amino acids. CDR1 MNHNS and CDR2 SASEGT come from the germline V gene. CDR3 bases: TGTGCCAGCATGGAAGGAGGGTTCCAAGGAGGCTACACCTTC. Protein: CASMEGGFQGGYTF.

This clonotype showed up many times. The CDR3 nucleotides read TGTGCCAGCAGCTTAGGGAGCAGGACCAATGGCTACACCTTC. Translating it yields CASSLGSRTNGYTF. The chain uses TRBV7-2 and TRBJ1-2; D ambiguous. The V gene lost 1 base and the J gene lost 6 bases, with 12 bases spanning the gap. Germline V gene data show CDR1 as SGHTA and CDR2 as FQGNSA. The CDR3 sequence is 14 residues long.

This clonotype was found many times. The rearrangement links TRBV28 to TRBJ2-3, with D tentatively TRBD1 (6 bases). The ends were cut back, 2 bases at V and 0 bases at J, with 12 bases in the middle. The CDR3 is 16 amino acids. From germline, CDR1 is MDHEN and CDR2 SYDVKM. The DNA for the CDR3 is TGTGCCAGCAGTTTACGGCAGGGGATAAGCACAGATACGCAGTATTTT. Protein product: CASSLRQGISTDTQYF.

This clonotype was seen repeatedly, ten times or more. The chain carries TRBV6-6 and TRBJ1-5; D gene ambiguous. CDR1 is MNHNY and CDR2 is SVGAGI in the germline V gene (reference sequence). The CDR3 spans 16 residues. Trimming pared 7 bases from V and 0 bases from J, leaving 16 bases between. The DNA of the CDR3 is TGTGCCAGCATCGGAAGAAATACTTATAGCAATCAGCCCCAGCATTTT. Its protein is CASIGRNTYSNQPQHF.

At least ten counts were recorded for this clonotype. V is TRBV19 and J is TRBJ2-1; D not resolved. The germline V gene has CDR1 LNHDA and CDR2 SQIVND (reference sequence). Trimming shortened V by 3 bases and J by 2 bases, and 11 bases separated the two germline ends. The CDR3 consists of 15 residues. The CDR3, as DNA: TGTGCCAGTAGTATGATCCCTAGGGCCTACAATGAGCAGTTCTTC. Translated, it gives CASSMIPRAYNEQFF.

This clonotype was observed at least ten times. CDR3: CASSFTDSPLHF. CDR3 DNA sequence: TGTGCCAGCAGTTTCACAGACTCACCCCTCCACTTT. The V and J genes are TRBV27 and TRBJ1-6; no clear D gene. The CDR3 has 12 amino acids. The germline CDR1 and CDR2 sequences are MNHEY and SMNVEV (reference sequence). Trimming pared 3 bases from V and 10 bases from J, leaving 7 bases between.

This clonotype appeared many times. The V and J genes are TRBV15 and TRBJ2-7; TRBD1 agrees at 7 bases. The CDR3 extends over 14 amino acids. In germline, CDR1 is LNHNV, CDR2 YYDKDF (reference sequence). Trimming removed 0 bases from V and 5 bases from J; junction bases left unmatched: 4. The CDR3 region is CATSRDPDRDEQYF. In DNA, the CDR3 is TGTGCCACCAGCAGAGATCCCGACAGGGACGAGCAGTACTTC.

A few counts support this clonotype. This chain uses TRBV5-1 with TRBJ1-5; weak D call: TRBD1 (5 bases). This CDR3 region has 15 residues. V dropped 0 bases and J dropped 1 base, with 8 bases sitting between them. Germline CDR1 and CDR2: SGHRS and YFSETQ. In nucleotides, the CDR3 is TGCGCCAGCAGCTTGGAAGGGGTAAGCAATCAGCCCCAGCATTTT. Translated, it gives CASSLEGVSNQPQHF.

This clonotype was detected a few times. The gene calls are TRBV20-1 and TRBJ1-3, with a tentative D call TRBD1 (5 bases). The CDR3 spans 13 residues. Trimming took 7 bases from V and 0 from J, leaving 10 bases between them. The germline CDR1 and CDR2 sequences are DFQATT and SNEGSKA (reference sequence). The DNA of the CDR3 is TGCAGTGTCGACAGCGCCTCTGGAAACACCATATATTTT. It encodes CSVDSASGNTIYF.

About this clonotype itself: A read error may be the cause here, since a much bigger clone is one base away. The rearrangement uses TRBV7-8 and TRBJ1-2, with TRBD1 identical over 8 bases. The CDR3 length is 14 residues. Germline lookup yields CDR1 SGHVS and CDR2 FQNEAQ. Germline trimming cut 2 bases from V and 4 bases from J; bases unmatched to any gene: 3. Written as DNA, the CDR3 is TGTGCCAGCAGCTTATTGGGACAGGCCTATGGCTACACCTTC. The encoded protein is CASSLLGQAYGYTF.

This clonotype was observed at least ten times. The rearrangement joins TRBV7-8 to TRBJ2-3; TRBD1 might be the D (5 bases). Germline V CDR1 and CDR2: SGHVS, FQNEAQ. The CDR3 runs 15 residues. V was cut by 5 bases and J by 5 bases, with 17 bases left in between. The chain's CDR3 is CASSPNQGLGDTQYF. The CDR3 DNA follows: TGTGCCAGCAGCCCCAATCAGGGTCTAGGAGATACGCAGTATTTT.

This clonotype occurred many times. The gene calls are TRBV7-9 and TRBJ1-6; 7 bases agree with TRBD1. Germline V gives CDR1 SEHNR, CDR2 FQNEAQ (reference sequence). The CDR3 runs to 15 residues. V was clipped by 4 bases and J by 10 bases; unmatched bases: 10. The CDR3, as DNA: TGTGCCAGCAGCTCTCCGGGACAGAGTGGATCACCCCTCCACTTT. The encoded protein is CASSSPGQSGSPLHF.

This clonotype was picked up many times. The chain has TRBV7-2 and TRBJ2-7, with D unclear. The V gene lost 2 bases and the J gene lost 7 bases, with 9 bases spanning the gap. This CDR3 spans 12 amino acids. Germline V gene data show CDR1 as SGHTA and CDR2 as FQGNSA. The CDR3 sequence is CASSLFNREQYF. The CDR3 DNA follows: TGTGCCAGCAGCTTATTTAACCGTGAGCAGTACTTC.